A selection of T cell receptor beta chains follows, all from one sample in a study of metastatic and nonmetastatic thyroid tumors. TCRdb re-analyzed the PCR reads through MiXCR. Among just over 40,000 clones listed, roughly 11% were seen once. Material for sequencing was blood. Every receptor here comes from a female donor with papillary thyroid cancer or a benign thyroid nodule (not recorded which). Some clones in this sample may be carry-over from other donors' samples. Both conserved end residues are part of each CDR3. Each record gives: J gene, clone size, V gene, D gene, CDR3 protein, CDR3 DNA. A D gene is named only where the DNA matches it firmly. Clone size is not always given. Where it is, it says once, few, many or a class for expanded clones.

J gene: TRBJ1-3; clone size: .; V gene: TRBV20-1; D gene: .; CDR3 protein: CSAIQGLGNTIYF; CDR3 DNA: TGCAGTGCTATTCAGGGGCTGGGAAACACCATATATTTT
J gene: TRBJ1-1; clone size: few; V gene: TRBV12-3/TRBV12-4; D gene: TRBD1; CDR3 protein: CAIIPNRGGNTEAFF; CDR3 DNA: TGTGCCATCATTCCGAACAGGGGCGGGAACACTGAAGCTTTCTTT
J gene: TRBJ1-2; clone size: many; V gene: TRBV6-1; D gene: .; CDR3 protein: CASSEAIGAGYTF; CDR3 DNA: TGTGCCAGCAGTGAAGCCATAGGGGCTGGCTACACCTTC
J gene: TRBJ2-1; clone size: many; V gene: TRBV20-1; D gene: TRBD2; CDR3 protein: CSARGREEQFF; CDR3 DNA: TGCAGTGCTAGAGGGCGGGAGGAGCAGTTCTTC
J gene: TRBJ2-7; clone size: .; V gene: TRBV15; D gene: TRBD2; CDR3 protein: CATSPTSGRICEQYF; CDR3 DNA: TGTGCCACCAGCCCGACTAGCGGGAGGATATGTGAGCAGTACTTC
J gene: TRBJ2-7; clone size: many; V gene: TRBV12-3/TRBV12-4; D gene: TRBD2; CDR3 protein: CASSFRNLAGGYYEQYF; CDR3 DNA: TGTGCCAGCAGTTTCCGAAACCTAGCGGGAGGGTACTACGAGCAGTACTTC
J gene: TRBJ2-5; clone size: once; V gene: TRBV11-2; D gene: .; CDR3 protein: CASSSSDGLTQYF; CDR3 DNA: TGTGCCAGCAGCTCCTCCGACGGCCTAACCCAGTACTTC
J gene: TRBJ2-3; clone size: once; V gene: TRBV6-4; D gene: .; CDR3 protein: CASRQIRLRATRGGWLDTQYF; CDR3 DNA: TGTGCCAGCAGGCAAATCAGGTTGCGGGCTACGCGCGGAGGATGGTTGGATACGCAGTATTTT
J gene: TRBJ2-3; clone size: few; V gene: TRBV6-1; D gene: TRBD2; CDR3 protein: CAVRTLAGVTDTQYF; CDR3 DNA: TGTGCCGTCAGGACTCTAGCGGGAGTAACAGATACGCAGTATTTT
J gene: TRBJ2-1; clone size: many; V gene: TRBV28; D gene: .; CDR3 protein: CASSFPHLNEQFF; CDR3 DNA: TGTGCCAGCAGTTTCCCACATCTCAATGAGCAGTTCTTC
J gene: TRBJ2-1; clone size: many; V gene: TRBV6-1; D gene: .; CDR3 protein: CASSSDNEQFF; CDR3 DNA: TGTGCCAGCAGCTCAGACAATGAGCAGTTCTTC
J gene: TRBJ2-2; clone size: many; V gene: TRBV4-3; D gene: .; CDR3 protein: CASSQGVHTGELFF; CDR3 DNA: TGCGCCAGCAGCCAAGGGGTTCACACCGGGGAGCTGTTTTTT
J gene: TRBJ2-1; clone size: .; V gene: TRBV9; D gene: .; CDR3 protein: CASSVLVWTADNEQFF; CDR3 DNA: TGTGCCAGCAGCGTATTAGTCTGGACCGCGGACAATGAGCAGTTCTTC
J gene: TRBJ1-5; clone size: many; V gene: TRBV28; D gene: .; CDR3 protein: CASSVYSNNQPQHF; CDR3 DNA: TGTGCCAGCAGTGTCTACAGTAACAATCAGCCCCAGCATTTT
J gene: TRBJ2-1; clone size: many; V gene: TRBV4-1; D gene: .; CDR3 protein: CASSQDRLGFFVRYNEQFF; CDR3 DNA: TGCGCCAGCAGCCAAGATAGACTAGGGTTCTTCGTTCGCTACAATGAGCAGTTCTTC
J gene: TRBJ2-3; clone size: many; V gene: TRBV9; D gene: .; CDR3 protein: CASSVGRGDTQYF; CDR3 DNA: TGTGCCAGCAGCGTAGGTAGGGGAGATACGCAGTATTTT
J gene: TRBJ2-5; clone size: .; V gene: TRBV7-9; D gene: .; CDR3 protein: CASSPSTVWETQYF; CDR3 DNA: TGTGCCAGCAGCCCATCGACCGTGTGGGAGACCCAGTACTTC
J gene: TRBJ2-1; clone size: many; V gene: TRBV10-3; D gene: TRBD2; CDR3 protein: CAISESIRTSGPQSSYNEQFF; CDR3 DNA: TGTGCCATCAGTGAGTCGATTAGGACTAGCGGACCACAAAGCTCCTACAATGAGCAGTTCTTC
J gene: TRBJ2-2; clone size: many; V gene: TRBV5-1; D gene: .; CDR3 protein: CASSLEGTGNTGELFF; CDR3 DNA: TGCGCCAGCAGCTTGGAAGGTACTGGGAACACCGGGGAGCTGTTTTTT
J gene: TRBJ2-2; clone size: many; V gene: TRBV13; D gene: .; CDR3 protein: CASRGPGNTGELFF; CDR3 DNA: TGTGCCAGCCGTGGCCCCGGGAACACCGGGGAGCTGTTTTTT